Listed here is a single T cell receptor beta chain. Its specificity is not known. The sample originates from a study of T-cell memory formation after mild COVID-19. Study outcomes and limitations: Pre-infection memory carried some responding clones, suggesting that cross-reactive memory joined. Clonal second-wave expansions that peaked on day 37 had unconfirmed SARS-CoV-2 specificity.

V lost 1 base, J lost 3 bases, and 16 bases lay in between. This CDR3 contains 16 residues. The germline gives CDR1 SGHVS, CDR2 FNYEAQ. TCRdb re-derived calls from the 5' RACE reads in MiXCR, one entry per CDR3 protein. The sample shows roughly 99,000 distinct CDR3 sequences, approximately 14% of them seen only once. This clonotype was obtained from a man aged 18-30 years who had mild COVID-19 (a few samples of this study predate the infection). Cell type and time point are not known. Specimen: PBMCs or a T cell subset sorted from them (not recorded which). V usage is TRBV7-6 and J usage is TRBJ2-7, with TRBD2 as a possible D gene (5 bases). This CDR3 is CASSLEVGLGGYEQYF. CDR3 sequence (DNA): TGTGCCAGCAGCTTAGAAGTAGGGCTCGGAGGCTACGAGCAGTACTTC.